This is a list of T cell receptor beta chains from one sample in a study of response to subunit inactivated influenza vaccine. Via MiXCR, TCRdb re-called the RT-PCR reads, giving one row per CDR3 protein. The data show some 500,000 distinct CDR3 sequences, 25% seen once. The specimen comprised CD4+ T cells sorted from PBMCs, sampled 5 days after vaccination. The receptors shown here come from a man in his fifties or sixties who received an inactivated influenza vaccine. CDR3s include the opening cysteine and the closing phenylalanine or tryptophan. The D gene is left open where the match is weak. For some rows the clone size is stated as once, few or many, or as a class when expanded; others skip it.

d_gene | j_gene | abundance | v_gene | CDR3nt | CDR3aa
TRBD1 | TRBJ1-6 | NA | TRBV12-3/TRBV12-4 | TGTGCCAGCAGAGAACCGGACAGGGCTAATTCACCCCTCCACTTT | CASREPDRANSPLHF
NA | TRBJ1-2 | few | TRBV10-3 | TGTGCCATCAGTGAGTCTGGGGGTGGCTACACCTTC | CAISESGGGYTF
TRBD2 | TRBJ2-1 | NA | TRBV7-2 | TGTGCCAGCAGCTTAAGGACCGGGAGGCTAGGCAATGAGCAGTTCTTC | CASSLRTGRLGNEQFF
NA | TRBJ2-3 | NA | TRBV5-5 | TGTGCCAGCAGCTTGGATCTCGTAGATACGCAGTATTTT | CASSLDLVDTQYF
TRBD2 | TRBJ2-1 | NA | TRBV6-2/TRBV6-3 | TGTGCCAGCAGCCCCGCTCATTTTGGGACTAGCGTCAGGGAGCAGTTCTTC | CASSPAHFGTSVREQFF
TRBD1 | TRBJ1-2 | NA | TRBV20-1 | TGCAGTGCCCGAGCGACAGGGGAGGGCACTAACTATGGCTACACCTTC | CSARATGEGTNYGYTF
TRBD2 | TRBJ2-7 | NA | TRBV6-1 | TGTGCCAGCGGGCCGGGAGGCAGAAGGTCTCCCGAGCAGTACTTC | CASGPGGRRSPEQYF
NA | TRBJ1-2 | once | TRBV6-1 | TGTGCCAGCAGAGCCTTTAAAAACTATGGCTACACCTTC | CASRAFKNYGYTF
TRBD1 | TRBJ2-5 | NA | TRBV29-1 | TGCAGCGTTGAGAGGGGGCAAGGAGAGACCCAGTACTTC | CSVERGQGETQYF
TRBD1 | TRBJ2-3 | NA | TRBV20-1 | TGCAGTGCTAGAGGAGGGGTGAGGGGGCGCGACGATACGCAGTATTTT | CSARGGVRGRDDTQYF
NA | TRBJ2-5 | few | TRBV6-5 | TGTGCCAGCAGTTACGGGCTAGCTAGGGAGACCCAGTACTTC | CASSYGLARETQYF
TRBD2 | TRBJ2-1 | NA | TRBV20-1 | TGCAGTGCTAGAGACATAGCGGGAACCTACAATGAGCAGTTCTTC | CSARDIAGTYNEQFF
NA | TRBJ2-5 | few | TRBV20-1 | TGCAGTGCGACCCGGGGAAGAATACAAGAGTCCCAGTACTTC | CSATRGRIQESQYF
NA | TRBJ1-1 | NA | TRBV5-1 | TGCGCCAGCAGCCGATACCAAGCGGGCACTGAAGCTTTCTTT | CASSRYQAGTEAFF
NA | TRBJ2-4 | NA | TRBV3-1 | TGTGCCAGCAGCCAGGGAGGGGGGGTCGGTCAGTACTTC | CASSQGGGVGQYF
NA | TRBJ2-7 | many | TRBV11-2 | TGTGCCAGCAGCTTAGTCGGGCCGCCGGTAAGCTCCTACGAGCAGTACTTC | CASSLVGPPVSSYEQYF
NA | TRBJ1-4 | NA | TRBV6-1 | TGTGCCAGCAGGCCTGGGACGGAAGAAAAACTGTTTTTT | CASRPGTEEKLFF
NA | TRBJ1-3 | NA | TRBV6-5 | TGTGCCAGCAGTTACTCGGGGAATCCTTCTGGAAACACCATATATTTT | CASSYSGNPSGNTIYF
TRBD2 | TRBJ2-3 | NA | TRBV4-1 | TGCGCCAGCAGCGACCCCCCGGGGGGTAGCACAGATACGCAGTATTTT | CASSDPPGGSTDTQYF
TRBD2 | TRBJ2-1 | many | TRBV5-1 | TGCGCCAGCAGCCAGGGCGGGGGTGAGCAGTTCTTC | CASSQGGGEQFF
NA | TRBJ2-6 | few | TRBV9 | TGTGCCAGCAGCCCGGTGGGGTTTGCTGGGGCCAACGTCCTGACTTTC | CASSPVGFAGANVLTF
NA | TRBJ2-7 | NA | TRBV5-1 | TGCGCCAGCAGCGTTACAGGGATTAGGGACGAGCAGTACTTC | CASSVTGIRDEQYF
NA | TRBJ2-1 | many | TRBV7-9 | TGTGCCAGCACCCCAGGGACGGGATCCTACAATGAGCAGTTCTTC | CASTPGTGSYNEQFF
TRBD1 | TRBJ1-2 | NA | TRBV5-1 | TGCGCCAGCAGCCCCGGGACAGGGGGCGGAACCTATGGCTACACCTTC | CASSPGTGGGTYGYTF
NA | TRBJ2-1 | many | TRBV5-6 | TGTGCCAGCAGCTCGTTAGAGCCACTAGTCACTGAGCAGTTCTTC | CASSSLEPLVTEQFF
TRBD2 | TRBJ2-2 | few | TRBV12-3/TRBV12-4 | TGTGCCAGCGATGCTAGCGGGAGAATGGGCGGGGAGCTGTTTTTT | CASDASGRMGGELFF
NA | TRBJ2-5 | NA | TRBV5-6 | TGTGCCAGCAGCTCTACCGGTCGGACAAGCAATGAAGAGACCCAGTACTTC | CASSSTGRTSNEETQYF
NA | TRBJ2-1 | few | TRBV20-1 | TGCAGTGCTAGAGTGTTGGACAGATACAATGAGCAGTTCTTC | CSARVLDRYNEQFF
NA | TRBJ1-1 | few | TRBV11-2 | TGTGCCAGCAGCTTCACCCCATACTCATACACTGAAGCTTTCTTT | CASSFTPYSYTEAFF
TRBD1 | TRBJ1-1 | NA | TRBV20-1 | TGCAGTGCTAGCGGACAGGGGGGCACTGAAGCTTTCTTT | CSASGQGGTEAFF
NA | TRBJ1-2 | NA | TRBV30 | TGTGCCTGGAGCGATCAGGGGTTAAGAGGCTACACCTTC | CAWSDQGLRGYTF
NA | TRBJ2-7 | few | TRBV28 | TGTGCCAGTCTTCGGGCAGCCTCCTACGAGCAGTACTTC | CASLRAASYEQYF
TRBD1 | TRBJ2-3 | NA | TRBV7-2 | TGTGCCAGCTCTCCGGGACAGGTTAAACATACGCAGTATTTT | CASSPGQVKHTQYF
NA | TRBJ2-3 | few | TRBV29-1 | TGCAGCGTTGAAGATCCTGGGTATACGCAGTATTTT | CSVEDPGYTQYF
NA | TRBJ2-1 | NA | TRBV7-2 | TGTGCCAGCAGCCCCAGCCAGGGGAACTACAATGAGCAGTTCTTC | CASSPSQGNYNEQFF
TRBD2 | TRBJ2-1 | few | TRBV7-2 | TGTGCCAGCAGCTCCAGTGGGACTAGCGGGAGAGGTGAGCAGTTCTTC | CASSSSGTSGRGEQFF
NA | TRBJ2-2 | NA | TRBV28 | TGTGCCAGCAGTTTGTACCGCACCGGGGAGCTGTTTTTT | CASSLYRTGELFF
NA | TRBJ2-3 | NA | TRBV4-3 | TGCGCCAGCAGTCAACAAACGGGAGATACGCAGTATTTT | CASSQQTGDTQYF
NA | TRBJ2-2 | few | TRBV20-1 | TGCAGTGCTAGTACCGGGGCGAACACCGGGGAGCTGTTTTTT | CSASTGANTGELFF
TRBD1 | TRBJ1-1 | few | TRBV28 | TGTGCCAGCACCGAGAGACAGGGGAACACTGAAGCTTTCTTT | CASTERQGNTEAFF
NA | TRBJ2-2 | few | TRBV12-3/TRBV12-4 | TGTGCCAGCAGACTACAGGGGAACACCGGGGAGCTGTTTTTT | CASRLQGNTGELFF
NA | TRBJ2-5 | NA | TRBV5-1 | TGCGCCAGCAGCTTGGGAGGTTATAGAGGGTTCCAAGAGACCCAGTACTTC | CASSLGGYRGFQETQYF
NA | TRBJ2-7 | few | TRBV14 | TGTGCCAGCAGCCAAGTGATTGGGGTACGAGTCTACGAGCAGTACTTC | CASSQVIGVRVYEQYF
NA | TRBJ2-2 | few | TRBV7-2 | TGTGCCAGCAGCTTACATTCGAACACCGGGGAGCTGTTTTTT | CASSLHSNTGELFF
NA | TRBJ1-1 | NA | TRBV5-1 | TGCGCCAGCAGCTTGTCGGGACGGCCCAGAGGCATGAACACTGAAGCTTTCTTT | CASSLSGRPRGMNTEAFF
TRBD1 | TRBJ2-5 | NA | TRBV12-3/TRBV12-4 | TGTGCCAGCAGTTTAGAAGGGGACAGGGGGTACCAAGAGACCCAGTACTTC | CASSLEGDRGYQETQYF
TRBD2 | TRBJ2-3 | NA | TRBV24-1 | TGTGCCACCAGTGATCCCGGGCGGGAGCCGTCAGATACGCAGTATTTT | CATSDPGREPSDTQYF
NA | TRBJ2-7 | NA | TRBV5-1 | TGCGACAGCAGCTTGGCCGGGTCCTTTTTCGGCGAGCAGTACTTC | CDSSLAGSFFGEQYF
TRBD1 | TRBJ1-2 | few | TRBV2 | TGTGCCAGCAGTCGAAATCCGGGACAGGGTGGAAGTGGCTACACCTTC | CASSRNPGQGGSGYTF
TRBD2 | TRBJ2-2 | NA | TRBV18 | TGTGCCAGCTCACCAATTCGAGCGGGAGCAAATGGCGGGGAGCTGTTTTTT | CASSPIRAGANGGELFF
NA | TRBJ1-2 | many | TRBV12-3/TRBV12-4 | TGTGCCAGCAGTTCCGGACGGCCCTATGGCTACACCTTC | CASSSGRPYGYTF
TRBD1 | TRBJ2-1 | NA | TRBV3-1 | TGTGCCAGCAGCCTCGGACAGGGCTTAGTTGAGCAGTTCTTC | CASSLGQGLVEQFF
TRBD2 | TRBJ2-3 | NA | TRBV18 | TGTGCCAGCTCATTACGGACTAGCGGGAGTGGGACAGATACGCAGTATTTT | CASSLRTSGSGTDTQYF
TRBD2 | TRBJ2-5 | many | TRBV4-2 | TGTGCCAGCAGCCAAGTGGTAGCGGGAGAGCCCGGAGAGACCCAGTACTTC | CASSQVVAGEPGETQYF
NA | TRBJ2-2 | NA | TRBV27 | TGTGCCAGCAGGCCGGTAGGGGCCACCGGGGAGCTGTTTTTT | CASRPVGATGELFF
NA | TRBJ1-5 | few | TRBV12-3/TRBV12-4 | TGTGCCAGCAGGAGGGCAGGCAATCAGCCCCAGCATTTT | CASRRAGNQPQHF
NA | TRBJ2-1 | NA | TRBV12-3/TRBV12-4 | TGTGCCAGCAGTTTTGGGTGGGGCTCCTACAATGAGCAGTTCTTC | CASSFGWGSYNEQFF
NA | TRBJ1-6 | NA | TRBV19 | TGTGCCAGTAGTATCCTAAATTCACCCCTCCACTTT | CASSILNSPLHF